The 9 T cell receptor beta chains given below trace back to one sample, sequenced in a study of cytomegalovirus exposure and HLA in healthy donors. The primer mix had 60 Vbeta and 13 Jbeta primers. TCRdb's table, derived via immunoSEQ multiplex PCR, lists solely in-frame clones and lacks some. The table records roughly 110,000 clones, more than 65% of them present only once. The sample comprised PBMCs. These receptors came from a boy aged 5 to 17 in good health and CMV-seronegative.

The rearrangement links TRBV11-1 to TRBJ2-1; 8 bases are a match to TRBD2. The CDR3 contains 17 residues. V lost 1 base to trimming and J lost 2 bases; unmatched junction nucleotides: 7. Germline CDR1 SGHAT, CDR2 FQDESV (reference sequence). The CDR3 spells CASSLVRGGFTYNEQFF. In DNA form, the CDR3 reads TGTGCCAGCAGCTTAGTCCGGGGGGGCTTTACCTACAATGAGCAGTTCTTC.

This sequence joins TRBV7-2 and TRBJ1-5; TRBD1 matches 8 bases. V was clipped by 3 bases and J by 2 bases; unmatched bases: 6. The CDR3 covers 16 residues. Germline assignment: CDR1 SGHTA and CDR2 FQGNSA. CDR3 loop: CASSFFVTGGNQPQHF. DNA of the CDR3: TGTGCCAGCAGCTTCTTCGTGACAGGGGGCAATCAGCCCCAGCATTTT.

The J gene is TRBJ2-5, the V gene TRBV10-3; 12 bases line up with TRBD1. Germline-derived CDR1 and CDR2 are ENHRY and SYGVKD. Trimming removed 10 bases from V and 4 bases from J; junction bases left unmatched: 10. This CDR3 is built from 15 residues. The CDR3 nucleotides are TGTGCCACCAGGGAGGGACAGGGGGCTCGAGAGACCCAGTACTTC. The encoded protein is CATREGQGARETQYF.

This chain joins TRBV27 and TRBJ2-6; D remains unclear. The CDR3 sequence is 13 residues long. Germline CDR1 is MNHEY and CDR2 is SMNVEV (reference sequence). With 9 bases removed from V and 3 bases from J, the gap between germline ends came to 9 bases. The CDR3 region has the DNA TGTGCCAGTCATTTGAGTGGGGCCAACGTCCTGACTTTC. Amino acid sequence: CASHLSGANVLTF.

The chain links TRBV30 to TRBJ2-7, with D tentatively TRBD2 (8 bases). The CDR3 sequence is 14 residues long. Germline values: CDR1 GTSNPN, CDR2 SVGIG (reference sequence). V lost 3 bases and J lost 2, with 14 bases in between. The CDR3 DNA sequence: TGTGCCTGGAGGACGGGAGGGGGCCCCTACGAGCAGTACTTC. It codes for CAWRTGGGPYEQYF.

This chain links TRBV6-5 with TRBJ1-4; maybe TRBD1 (6 bases). The CDR3 is made up of 14 amino acids. V was shortened by 2 bases and J by 3 bases, with 7 bases between the two germline ends. Looked up from germline, CDR1 is MNHEY and CDR2 is SVGAGI. In DNA, the CDR3 is TGTGCCAGCAGTTACGGGACATCTAATGAAAAACTGTTTTTT. This gives the protein CASSYGTSNEKLFF.

The V gene is TRBV4-3, the J gene TRBJ2-7; the D is unclear. V shed 1 base and J shed 2 bases, with 15 bases lying between them. In germline, CDR1 is LGHNA, CDR2 YSLEER. This CDR3 has 16 amino acids. CDR3 sequence reads: CASSQGANSVPYEQYF. DNA of the CDR3: TGCGCCAGCAGCCAAGGGGCTAATTCCGTACCCTACGAGCAGTACTTC.

CDR3 sequence (DNA): TGTGCCAGCAGCCCCGGGACATACAACGAGCAGTACGTC. This encodes CASSPGTYNEQYV. The chain carries TRBV7-9 and TRBJ2-7; the D gene is possibly TRBD1 (6 bases). Trimming left V 5 bases short and J 5 bases short, with 13 bases between. The CDR3 spans 13 residues. In germline, CDR1 is SEHNR, CDR2 FQNEAQ (reference sequence).

Notes on this clone: A junction end diverges from the germline sequence, so it may reflect a read error. The chain combines TRBV7-9 with TRBJ2-7; 8 bases agree with TRBD2. CDR3 size: 12 residues. CDR1 is SEHNR, CDR2 FQNEAQ, per germline (reference sequence). This chain's CDR3 is CSSSRGGYEQYF. DNA for the CDR3: TGTTCCAGCAGTCGGGGGGGATACGAGCAGTACTTC.